The 6 T cell receptor beta chains below all came from one sample that was sequenced in a study of blood T cell repertoires in COVID-19. Assay used: immunoSEQ multiplex PCR; TCRdb lists only in-frame clones, some missing. This sample has approximately 200,000 clones, with roughly 87% found just once. Sequencing was performed on PBMCs or T cells enriched from blood (not recorded which). The receptors originated from a man aged 25 to 40 in a cohort exposed to, infected with or recovered from COVID-19 (not recorded which).

This clone was seen only once. This sequence joins TRBV28 and TRBJ1-3; 9 bases map to TRBD1. This CDR3 contains 15 residues. Germline V CDR1 and CDR2: MDHEN, SYDVKM. Trimming took 6 bases from V and 2 from J; bases not matched to a gene: 5. CDR3 coding DNA: TGTGCCAGCAGCGATACAGGGGGCCCTGGAAACACCATATATTTT. This sequence encodes CASSDTGGPGNTIYF.

This chain links TRBV28 with TRBJ1-2; tentative D call: TRBD1 (5 bases). Germline CDR1 and CDR2: MDHEN and SYDVKM. The length of the CDR3 is 14 residues. With 2 bases removed from V and 3 bases from J, the gap between germline ends came to 10 bases. CDR3 DNA sequence: TGTGCCAGCAGTTTACTCAGGGCAGACTATGGCTACACCTTC. Its translation: CASSLLRADYGYTF.

This rearrangement joins TRBV25-1 to TRBJ2-2; 9 bases align to TRBD1. This CDR3 contains 16 residues. J lost 5 bases, V lost 6 bases, and 10 bases had no gene match. Germline CDR1 is MGHDK and CDR2 is SYGVNS. CDR3 in amino acids: CASRRGRQGGTGELFF. The DNA of the CDR3 is TGTGCCAGCAGGAGAGGTAGACAGGGGGGTACCGGGGAGCTGTTTTTT.

The chain combines TRBV5-1 with TRBJ1-2; D is undetermined. The CDR3 is 15 residues long. V was shortened by 1 base and J by 1 base, with 11 bases between the two germline ends. Per the germline V gene, CDR1 is SGHRS and CDR2 is YFSETQ. The CDR3 reads CASSLTRGFNYGYTF. The CDR3 DNA reads as TGCGCCAGCAGCTTGACTCGCGGATTTAACTATGGCTACACCTTC.

This sequence joins TRBV7-8 and TRBJ2-4; 11 bases map to TRBD2. Trimming cost V 2 bases and J 3 bases; bases outside gene matches: 6. The CDR3 sequence is 17 residues long. Germline loops: CDR1 SGHVS, CDR2 FQNEAQ. CDR3 sequence: CASSLPGLADFKNIQYF. The CDR3 DNA reads as TGTGCCAGCAGCTTACCGGGACTAGCGGACTTCAAAAACATTCAGTACTTC.

This clone has a single count. The chain combines TRBV2 with TRBJ2-5; 10 nucleotides align to TRBD1. The CDR3 is 19 residues long. Losses at the gene ends were 6 bases for V and 0 bases for J; bases not matched to a gene: 16. CDR1 and CDR2 (germline): SNHLY, FYNNEI. CDR3 sequence (DNA): TGTGCCAGCAGGTCCGGGACAGGGGAAAGCACAATACACCAAGAGACCCAGTACTTC. Encoded protein: CASRSGTGESTIHQETQYF. The full variable domain, with the rest looked up from reference TRBV2 and TRBJ2-5, is EPEVTQTPSHQVTQMGQEVILRCVPISNHLYFYWYRQILGQKVEFLVSFYNNEISEKSEIFDDQFSVERPDGSNFTLKIRSTKLEDSAMYFCASRSGTGESTIHQETQYFGPGTRLLVL.